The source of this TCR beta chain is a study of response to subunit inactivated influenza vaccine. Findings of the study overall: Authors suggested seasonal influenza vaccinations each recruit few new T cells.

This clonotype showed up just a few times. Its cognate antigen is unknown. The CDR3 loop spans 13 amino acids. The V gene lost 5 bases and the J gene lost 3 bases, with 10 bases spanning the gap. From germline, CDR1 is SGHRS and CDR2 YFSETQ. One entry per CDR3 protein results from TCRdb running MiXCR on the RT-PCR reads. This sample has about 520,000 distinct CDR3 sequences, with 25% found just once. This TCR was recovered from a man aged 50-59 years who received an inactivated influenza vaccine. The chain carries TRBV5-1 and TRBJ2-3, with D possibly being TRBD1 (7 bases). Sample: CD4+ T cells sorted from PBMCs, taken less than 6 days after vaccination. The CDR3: CASRQGRTDTQYF. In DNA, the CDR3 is TGCGCCAGCAGACAGGGGAGGACAGATACGCAGTATTTT.